This is a list of T cell receptor beta chains from one sample in a study of T cell responses to AZD1222 COVID-19 vaccine. Data came from immunoSEQ multiplex PCR; TCRdb stores just in-frame clones and leaves some out. The sample lists under 150,000 clones; approximately 91% were seen once. Sequenced material: peripheral blood, taken 28 days after the second AZD1222 dose. The receptors were gathered from an adult who received the AZD1222 COVID-19 vaccine. The CDR3 runs from the conserved cysteine through the conserved F or W. The D gene is left open where the match is weak. Part of the rows lack a size; the others show once, few, many or a class for expanded clones.

j_call	v_call	d_call	clone_size	cdr3_nt	cdr3_aa
TRBJ1-1	TRBV20-1	NA	NA	TGCAGTGCTAGAGGTCGGCAGGAAGCTTTCTTT	CSARGRQEAFF
TRBJ2-1	TRBV10-3	NA	NA	TGTGCCATCAGTGACTACGGAGGGAATGAGCAGTTCTTC	CAISDYGGNEQFF
TRBJ1-2	TRBV30	NA	NA	TGTGCCTGGAGTTACAACTATGGCTACACCTTC	CAWSYNYGYTF
TRBJ2-5	TRBV19	TRBD1	NA	TGTGCCAGTAGTATCGGCGACAGGGGTGGGGAGACCCAGTACTTC	CASSIGDRGGETQYF
TRBJ1-5	TRBV28	TRBD1	once	TGTGCCAGCAGTTTGGGGACAGGGTTGGGGCAGCCCCAGCATTTT	CASSLGTGLGQPQHF
TRBJ1-2	TRBV12-3/TRBV12-4	NA	NA	TGTGCCAGCAGTTTATCCCCGCGGAATGGCTACACCTTC	CASSLSPRNGYTF
TRBJ2-3	TRBV29-1	TRBD2	once	TGCAGCGTTGGGACTAGAAATACGCAGTATTTT	CSVGTRNTQYF
TRBJ2-7	TRBV27	NA	few	TGTGCCAGCAGGAAACAGGTCGACTACGAGCAGTACTTC	CASRKQVDYEQYF
TRBJ2-7	TRBV6-2/TRBV6-3	NA	NA	TGTGCCAGCAGTCGAACTTCAGGAGTCTACGAGCAGTACTTC	CASSRTSGVYEQYF
TRBJ1-1	TRBV7-6	TRBD1	once	TGTGCCAGCAGCTTAGCACAGGGGGCAACGTACACTGAAGCTTTCTTT	CASSLAQGATYTEAFF
TRBJ1-2	TRBV6-1	NA	NA	TGTGCCAGCAGTGAAGCGGCCATACCCAGCTATGGCTACACCTTC	CASSEAAIPSYGYTF
TRBJ2-7	TRBV28	NA	NA	TGTGCCAGCAGTTTCTTTCAGGGGTCTTACGAGCAGTACTTC	CASSFFQGSYEQYF
TRBJ1-4	TRBV6-5	NA	NA	TGTGCCAGCAGTTACGGGGAGGGGGGGGAAAAACTGTTTTTT	CASSYGEGGEKLFF
TRBJ2-1	TRBV28	NA	once	TGTGCCAGCAGTTTCGACCCCCAACGGCATGAGCAGTTCTTC	CASSFDPQRHEQFF
TRBJ1-3	TRBV10-3	NA	NA	TGTGCCATCAGTGACGGCGGGCGGGCTGGAAACACCATATATTTT	CAISDGGRAGNTIYF
TRBJ2-5	TRBV10-2	TRBD2	NA	TGCGCCAGCTTACTAGCGGGTCAAGAGACCCAGTACTTC	CASLLAGQETQYF
TRBJ2-5	TRBV7-9	NA	NA	TGTGCCAGCAGCTTATTAGGAGAGACCCAGTACTTC	CASSLLGETQYF
TRBJ2-5	TRBV21-1	NA	NA	TGTGCCAGCATCGGGACATCAGGGGAGACCCAGTACTTC	CASIGTSGETQYF
TRBJ2-7	TRBV11-2	NA	once	TGTGCCAGCAGCGGAGTTGGCTATTGGTACGAGCAGTACTTC	CASSGVGYWYEQYF
TRBJ1-5	TRBV2	TRBD1	NA	TGTGCCAGCAGCACGGACAGGGTATGGCAGCCCCAGCATTTT	CASSTDRVWQPQHF
TRBJ2-5	TRBV29-1	NA	NA	TGCAGCGTTCCGGAGACCCAGTACTTC	CSVPETQYF
TRBJ2-3	TRBV4-1	NA	NA	TGCGCCAGCAGCCAAGATGACGGAATGGATACGCAGTATTTT	CASSQDDGMDTQYF
TRBJ2-5	TRBV11-3	NA	NA	TGTGCCAGCAGCTTAGGGGGACCCGGGCGGGGTGAAGAGACCCAGTACTTC	CASSLGGPGRGEETQYF
TRBJ2-1	TRBV29-1	NA	NA	TGCAGCGTTGGGGGAGTTTCTTGGTCCCTATACAATGAGCAGTTCTTC	CSVGGVSWSLYNEQFF
TRBJ1-2	TRBV12-3/TRBV12-4	NA	NA	TGTGCCAGCAACCTACAAGGATTTGGTGGCTACACCTTC	CASNLQGFGGYTF
TRBJ2-1	TRBV5-1	TRBD2	NA	TGCGCCAGCAGCAATCCTAGCGGGAGTGTCGATGAGCAGTTCTTC	CASSNPSGSVDEQFF
TRBJ1-6	TRBV7-9	TRBD1	NA	TGTGCCAGCAGCTTTCAACAGGGGAGTAATTCACCCCTCCACTTT	CASSFQQGSNSPLHF
TRBJ1-5	TRBV28	NA	NA	TGTGCCAGCAGTTTAGCAGGGCCCCAGCATTTT	CASSLAGPQHF
TRBJ2-1	TRBV6-5	NA	NA	TGTGCCAGCTCGGACGGGGCCTACAATGAGCAGTTCTTC	CASSDGAYNEQFF
TRBJ2-7	TRBV7-9	NA	NA	TGTGCCAGCACCTTGGCAGGGCTCCACGAGCAGTACTTC	CASTLAGLHEQYF
TRBJ2-7	TRBV19	TRBD1	NA	TGTGCCAGTAGTTTACGGGACAGGGGTTACGAGCAGTACTTC	CASSLRDRGYEQYF
TRBJ1-1	TRBV27	NA	NA	TGTGCCAGCAGTCTGACAGTAAACACTGAAGCTTTCTTT	CASSLTVNTEAFF
TRBJ2-7	TRBV10-1	TRBD1	many	TGCGCCTCGTCCGGGACAGGGAACGAGCAGTACTTC	CASSGTGNEQYF
TRBJ2-1	TRBV2	TRBD2	NA	TGTGCCAGCAAAAGACTAGCGGGGGGGGCCATGGATGAGCAGTTCTTC	CASKRLAGGAMDEQFF
TRBJ2-7	TRBV28	NA	NA	TGTGCCAGCACCTCGGGGAGGTACGAGCAGTACTTC	CASTSGRYEQYF
TRBJ2-1	TRBV28	TRBD2	NA	TGTGCCAGCAGACTAGCGGGACCGGCCCTTCAGCAGTTCTTC	CASRLAGPALQQFF
TRBJ2-7	TRBV6-5	NA	NA	TGTGCCAGCAGTTACGGATATAGCTACGAGCAGTACTTC	CASSYGYSYEQYF
TRBJ2-1	TRBV6-6	NA	NA	TGTGCCAGCCGGGGGGCGATCAATGAGCAGTTCTTC	CASRGAINEQFF
TRBJ2-1	TRBV7-2	TRBD2	NA	TGTGCCAGCAGCTTAGGGTCAGCGGGAGGTTACAATGAGCAGTTCTTC	CASSLGSAGGYNEQFF
TRBJ2-1	TRBV6-5	TRBD2	NA	TGTGCCAGCATAGGTAGCGGGAGCTACAATGAGCAGTTCTTC	CASIGSGSYNEQFF
TRBJ2-1	TRBV7-2	NA	NA	TGTGCCAGCAGCTACCGACTAGGAGGGGGGAACAATGAGCAGTTCTTC	CASSYRLGGGNNEQFF
TRBJ1-2	TRBV14	NA	few	TGTGCCAGCAGCCAAGGCAGGCCGGACTATGGCTACACCTTC	CASSQGRPDYGYTF